The 4 T cell receptor beta chains below come from one sample, sequenced in a study of OX40 agonist ivuxolimab in advanced cancers. TCRdb keeps only in-frame clones here, not all; method: immunoSEQ multiplex PCR. There are 30,000 to 35,000 clones in the sample; around four fifths occur only once, and about 14% lies in the top ten. The specimen comprised CD4+ or CD8+ T cells sorted from blood, sampled in a trial of the OX40 agonist ivuxolimab. These receptors came from an adult with an advanced solid tumor such as melanoma, head and neck, liver or kidney cancer.

The V and J genes are TRBV4-2 and TRBJ2-1; TRBD2 matches 7 bases. CDR1 is LGHNA, CDR2 YNFKEQ, per germline. V was clipped by 0 bases and J by 4 bases; unmatched bases: 6. The CDR3 spans 16 residues. The CDR3 region is CASSQDEASGYNEQFF. In DNA, the CDR3 is TGTGCCAGCAGCCAAGACGAGGCTAGCGGATACAATGAGCAGTTCTTC.

This rearrangement joins TRBV2 to TRBJ1-5; D not certain. The ends were cut back, 2 bases at V and 5 bases at J, with 10 bases in the middle. The germline gives CDR1 SNHLY, CDR2 FYNNEI. The CDR3 extends over 14 amino acids. The DNA of the CDR3 is TGTGCCAGCAGTGAACAGGCCGCTTATCAGCCCCAGCATTTT. The encoded protein is CASSEQAAYQPQHF. Together with reference TRBV2 and TRBJ1-5, the CDR3 gives the full variable domain: EPEVTQTPSHQVTQMGQEVILRCVPISNHLYFYWYRQILGQKVEFLVSFYNNEISEKSEIFDDQFSVERPDGSNFTLKIRSTKLEDSAMYFCASSEQAAYQPQHFGDGTRLSIL.

The V call is TRBV10-3, the J call TRBJ2-1; D remains ambiguous. The CDR3 runs 10 residues. V was trimmed by 8 bases and J by 10 bases, leaving 9 bases between them. Germline CDR1 is ENHRY and CDR2 is SYGVKD. CDR3 amino acids: CAIGLEEQFF. Here the CDR3 DNA reads TGTGCCATCGGCCTTGAGGAGCAGTTCTTC.

The chain links TRBV15 to TRBJ2-3, with 7 bases aligning to TRBD1. Per germline, CDR1 LNHNV and CDR2 YYDKDF (reference sequence). CDR3 size: 13 residues. V shed 0 bases and J 10 bases; nucleotides not matched to a gene: 4. DNA of the CDR3: TGTGCCACCAGCAGAGATCTCCAGGGGGCGCAGTATTTT. This sequence encodes CATSRDLQGAQYF.